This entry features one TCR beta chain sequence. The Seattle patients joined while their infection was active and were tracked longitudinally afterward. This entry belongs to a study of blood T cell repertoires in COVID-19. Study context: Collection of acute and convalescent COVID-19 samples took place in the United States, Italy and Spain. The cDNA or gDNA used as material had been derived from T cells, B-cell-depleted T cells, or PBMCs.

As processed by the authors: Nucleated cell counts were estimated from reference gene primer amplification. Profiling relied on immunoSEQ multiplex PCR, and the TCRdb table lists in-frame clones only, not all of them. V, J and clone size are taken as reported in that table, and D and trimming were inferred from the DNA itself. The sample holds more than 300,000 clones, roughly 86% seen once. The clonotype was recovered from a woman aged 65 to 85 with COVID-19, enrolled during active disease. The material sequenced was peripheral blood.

The CDR3 DNA is TGTGCCAGTCCTGATTGGGACAGCGTGAGCACAGATACGCAGTATTTT. Translation gives CASPDWDSVSTDTQYF. The chain is built from TRBV7-9 and TRBJ2-3, with TRBD1 matching 7 bases. Germline CDR1 and CDR2: SEHNR and FQNEAQ (reference sequence). The CDR3 loop spans 16 amino acids. J lost 0 bases, V lost 9 bases, and 12 bases had no gene match.